The 18 T cell receptor beta chains below all came from one sample that was sequenced in a study of blood T cells in healthy people across ages. PCR was performed a second time for about 7 to 11 cycles using a sample-barcoded 5' primer and a J-beta primer mix. TCRdb re-called the 5' RACE reads with MiXCR, one entry per CDR3 protein. The data contain about 970,000 distinct CDR3 sequences, roughly 50% of them singletons. Sequencing was performed on blood. Every receptor here comes from a woman aged 55-70 years in good health.

As DNA, the CDR3 is TGTGCCAGCGCGGTCCCACTTAGGATGGTGGGTCCCTATAATTCACCCCTCCACTTT. It codes for CASAVPLRMVGPYNSPLHF. V usage is TRBV28 and J usage is TRBJ1-6; no definite D call. Trimming pared 8 bases from V and 2 bases from J, leaving 25 bases between. This CDR3 is built from 19 residues. Germline V gene sequence: CDR1 MDHEN, CDR2 SYDVKM.

The rearrangement uses TRBV28 and TRBJ2-7; 8 bases fit TRBD1. The CDR3 is 15 residues long. In germline, CDR1 is MDHEN, CDR2 SYDVKM. The ends lost 6 bases at V and 0 bases at J; junction bases unmatched: 7. The CDR3 nucleotides read TGTGCCAGCAGCGGGACAGGAAAACGCTCCTACGAGCAGTACTTC. It specifies CASSGTGKRSYEQYF.

The chain combines TRBV12-3 or TRBV12-4 with TRBJ1-2; TRBD1 aligns across 8 bases. Unmatched junction bases numbered 7, after V lost 6 bases and J lost 4 bases. The CDR3 is 14 amino acids. CDR3 residues: CASSPATGVYGYTF. The CDR3 nucleotides read TGTGCCAGCAGCCCGGCGACAGGGGTCTATGGCTACACCTTC.

CDR3 amino acids: CASRVGPYSNQPQHF. CDR3 sequence (DNA): TGTGCCAGTAGGGTGGGGCCATATAGCAATCAGCCCCAGCATTTT. V usage is TRBV18 and J usage is TRBJ1-5, with D perhaps TRBD1 (5 bases). Germline values: CDR1 KGHSH, CDR2 LQKENI. The CDR3 has 15 residues. Trimming stripped 9 bases from V and 0 bases from J, with 15 bases between.

This CDR3 is CASSLYRPPGEQFF. The CDR3, as DNA: TGTGCCAGCAGCCTTTATAGGCCGCCGGGAGAGCAGTTCTTC. The chain joins TRBV7-3 to TRBJ2-1, with a weak D call TRBD2 (5 bases). The CDR3 is 14 residues long. The germline V gene encodes CDR1 SGHTA and CDR2 FQGTGA. The V and J ends lost 5 bases and 10 bases respectively, with 18 bases between them.

This chain uses TRBV18 with TRBJ2-7; 10 bases agree with TRBD1. The trim removed 3 bases at V and 7 bases at J, leaving 9 bases unmatched. From germline, CDR1 is KGHSH and CDR2 LQKENI. CDR3 length: 15 residues. Here the CDR3 reads CASSPTTTGGPEQYF. The CDR3, as DNA: TGTGCCAGCTCACCGACAACGACAGGGGGCCCGGAGCAGTACTTC.

The rearrangement joins TRBV6-5 to TRBJ1-1; no clear D gene. The CDR3 sequence is 13 residues long. Germline CDR1 MNHEY, CDR2 SVGAGI. V gave up 10 bases and J gave up 5 bases, with 17 bases separating them. CDR3 sequence reads: CATKRGVGTEAFF. As DNA, the CDR3 is TGTGCCACAAAGCGCGGGGTTGGGACTGAAGCTTTCTTT.

The table lists this clonotype with a count of one. The chain combines TRBV11-2 with TRBJ2-2, with TRBD1 matching 8 bases. Germline V gene data show CDR1 as SGHAT and CDR2 as FQNNGV. Unmatched junction bases numbered 6, after V lost 2 bases and J lost 4 bases. This CDR3 comprises 16 residues. The CDR3 loop is CASSLIAQGATGELFF. For the CDR3, the DNA is TGTGCCAGCAGCTTAATCGCCCAGGGGGCCACCGGGGAGCTGTTTTTT.

The CDR3 loop is CASSEHRQETQYF. The DNA of the CDR3 is TGTGCCAGCAGTGAACACAGACAAGAGACCCAGTACTTC. J is TRBJ2-5 and V is TRBV2; D not certain. Between the trimmed V and J ends, which lost 2 bases and 2 bases, there was a span of 6 bases. Per germline, CDR1 SNHLY and CDR2 FYNNEI. The CDR3 sequence is 13 residues long.

This clonotype has a count of ten or more. V usage is TRBV18 and J usage is TRBJ2-7; TRBD1 is a possible D gene (6 bases). CDR1 and CDR2 from the germline V gene are KGHSH and LQKENI. This CDR3 comprises 15 residues. The ends were cut back, 1 base at V and 2 bases at J, with 12 bases in the middle. The CDR3 here is CASSPQPGETYEQYF. The CDR3 region has the DNA TGTGCCAGCTCACCACAGCCAGGGGAAACCTACGAGCAGTACTTC.

This clonotype has just a few counts. The chain employs TRBV5-1 and TRBJ2-1, with D perhaps matching TRBD2 (5 bases). This CDR3 has 14 amino acids. V was shortened by 0 bases and J by 9 bases, with 13 bases between the two germline ends. Germline-derived CDR1 and CDR2 are SGHRS and YFSETQ. Here the CDR3 reads CASSLVAGLREQFF. As DNA, the CDR3 is TGCGCCAGCAGCTTGGTGGCGGGCCTGCGTGAGCAGTTCTTC.

In this sample, this clonotype turned up a few times. This sequence joins TRBV7-7 and TRBJ2-7, with 8 bases matching TRBD1. The DNA end is more similar to TRBJ2-5, so the J call may be wrong. Germline values: CDR1 SSHAT, CDR2 FNYEAQ (reference sequence). The CDR3 runs to 14 residues. The CDR3 loop is CASSVTGALETQYF. The CDR3 DNA is TGTGCCAGCAGCGTGACAGGGGCGCTAGAGACCCAGTACTTC.

This clonotype showed up just a few times. The rearrangement joins TRBV15 to TRBJ2-3; no clear D. The ends were cut back, 0 bases at V and 5 bases at J, with 6 bases in the middle. The CDR3 contains 13 residues. Germline V gives CDR1 LNHNV, CDR2 YYDKDF (reference sequence). The CDR3 DNA follows: TGTGCCACCAGCAGAGATCCTCAAGATACGCAGTATTTT. Its translation: CATSRDPQDTQYF.

The rearrangement joins TRBV10-3 to TRBJ2-5; 10 bases map to TRBD1. Trimming took 3 bases from V and 11 from J; bases not matched to a gene: 9. Germline V gene sequence: CDR1 ENHRY, CDR2 SYGVKD. The CDR3 spans 14 residues. The CDR3, as DNA: TGTGCCATCAGTGACCAGGACAGGGGGAATGAGCAGTACTTC. Translated: CAISDQDRGNEQYF.

This rearrangement joins TRBV28 to TRBJ1-5; D not resolved. CDR1 is MDHEN and CDR2 is SYDVKM in the germline V gene. V was trimmed by 4 bases and J by 6 bases, leaving 16 bases between them. The CDR3 is 15 residues long. CDR3 residues: CASSSPPDPGQPQHF. In DNA form, the CDR3 reads TGTGCCAGCAGTTCCCCCCCGGACCCGGGTCAGCCCCAGCATTTT.

The CDR3: CATSDFRRGRNEQFF. CDR3 in DNA: TGTGCCACCAGTGATTTTCGCAGGGGACGCAATGAGCAGTTCTTC. The chain employs TRBV24-1 and TRBJ2-1; D might be TRBD1 (6 bases). The CDR3 runs 15 residues. Deletions cut 1 base from V and 6 bases from J, with 12 bases between. Germline V gene lookup returns CDR1 KGHDR and CDR2 SFDVKD.

The chain carries TRBV6-6 and TRBJ2-7, with TRBD2 as a possible D gene (5 bases). The V end lost 0 bases, the J end lost 2 bases, and 14 bases lay between the germline ends. This CDR3 spans 16 amino acids. CDR1 is MNHNY and CDR2 is SVGAGI in the germline V gene (reference sequence). CDR3 protein: CASSYSSGGSTYEQYF. The CDR3 bases are TGTGCCAGCAGTTACTCGAGCGGCGGGTCGACCTACGAGCAGTACTTC.

This clonotype was seen a handful of times. The chain uses TRBV12-3 or TRBV12-4 and TRBJ1-1; D gene ambiguous. This CDR3 region has 15 residues. The germline V and J ends were trimmed by 1 base and 4 bases, with 13 bases remaining between them. The CDR3: CASSLVRQFGTEAFF. The CDR3 nucleotides read TGTGCCAGCAGTTTAGTAAGACAATTCGGCACTGAAGCTTTCTTT.